This T cell receptor (beta chain) emerged from a study of vaccination and CD4 T cells after COVID-19. Overall study: Overlapping SARS-CoV-2, HCoV-NL63, HCoV-OC43 and HCoV-229E spike peptides stimulated the cells.

The length of the CDR3 is 14 residues. CDR1 is MNHNS, CDR2 SASEGT, per germline. Trimming cost V 5 bases and J 6 bases; bases outside gene matches: 3. Treatment in this sample: approximately 9-day PBMC culture with coronavirus spike peptide pools or control peptides (ViraFEST assay). Cultured CD4+ T-cell DNA underwent Oncomine TCR Beta short-read sequencing. TCRdb independently ran MiXCR on the PCR reads; one entry per CDR3 protein. In the table there are 9,300 or so distinct CDR3 sequences, roughly 50% of which are singletons. With respect to this clonotype: Antigen specificity is unknown.

The origin of this receptor is a human donor who had recovered from COVID-19. The sequenced sample consisted of CD4+ T cells from blood, cultured in vitro. The chain has TRBV6-1 and TRBJ1-6; 8 positions match TRBD1. In DNA, the CDR3 is TGTGCCAGCAGTATCGACAGGGGTAATTCACCCCTCCACTTT. Amino acids: CASSIDRGNSPLHF.